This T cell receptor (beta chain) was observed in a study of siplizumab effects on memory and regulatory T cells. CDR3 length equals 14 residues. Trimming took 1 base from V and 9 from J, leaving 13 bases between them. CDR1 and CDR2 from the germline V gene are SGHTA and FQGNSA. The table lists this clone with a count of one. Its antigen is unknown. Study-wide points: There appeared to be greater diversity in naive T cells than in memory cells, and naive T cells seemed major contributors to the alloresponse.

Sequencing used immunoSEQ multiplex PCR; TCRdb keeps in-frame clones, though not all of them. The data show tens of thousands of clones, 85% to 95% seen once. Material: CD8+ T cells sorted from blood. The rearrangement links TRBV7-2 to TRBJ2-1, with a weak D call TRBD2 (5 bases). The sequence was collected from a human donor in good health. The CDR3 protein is CASSLVTRAREQFF. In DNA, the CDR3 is TGTGCCAGCAGCTTAGTAACGAGGGCCCGTGAGCAGTTCTTC.